These 30 T cell receptor beta chains came from one sample sequenced in a study of T cell responses to AZD1222 COVID-19 vaccine. Method: immunoSEQ multiplex PCR; TCRdb's copy keeps in-frame clones and lacks some. The sample yields over 130,000 clones, about 90% seen once. Sequences were derived from peripheral blood, sampled 28 days after the second AZD1222 dose. These receptor sequences come from an adult who received the AZD1222 COVID-19 vaccine.

The rearrangement links TRBV3-1 (or the pseudogene TRBV3-2) to TRBJ1-6; D unresolved. The CDR3 runs to 16 residues. The germline V gene has CDR1 LGHDT and CDR2 YNNKEL (reference sequence). Trimming left V 0 bases short and J 0 bases short, with 6 bases between. This CDR3 reads CASSQEEGSYNSPLHF. The CDR3 DNA reads as TGTGCCAGCAGCCAAGAAGAGGGCTCCTATAATTCACCCCTCCACTTT.

This chain uses TRBV30 with TRBJ1-4; 8 bases agree with TRBD1. Germline assignment: CDR1 GTSNPN and CDR2 SVGIG (reference sequence). Trimming at V came to 1 base and at J to 7 bases, leaving 2 bases not matched to a gene. The CDR3 sequence is 13 residues long. DNA of the CDR3: TGTGCCTGGAGTGCAGGGGGCAGTGAAAAACTGTTTTTT. Its protein product is CAWSAGGSEKLFF. Combining the CDR3 with reference TRBV30 and TRBJ1-4 gives the whole variable domain SQTIHQWPATLVQPVGSPLSLECTVEGTSNPNLYWYRQAAGRGLQLLFYSVGIGQISSEVPQNLSASRPQDRQFILSSKKLLLSDSGFYLCAWSAGGSEKLFFGSGTQLSVL.

This chain uses TRBV28 with TRBJ1-1; 8 bases are shared with TRBD1. From germline, CDR1 is MDHEN and CDR2 SYDVKM. V gave up 4 bases and J gave up 4 bases; unmatched junction bases: 8. The CDR3 has 15 amino acids. DNA of the CDR3: TGTGCCAGCAGTTCAGGACAGGGCGGGAGCACTGAAGCTTTCTTT. It specifies CASSSGQGGSTEAFF. Drawing the rest from reference TRBV28 and TRBJ1-1, the complete variable domain is DVKVTQSSRYLVKRTGEKVFLECVQDMDHENMFWYRQDPGLGLRLIYFSYDVKMKEKGDIPEGYSVSREKKERFSLILESASTNQTSMYLCASSSGQGGSTEAFFGQGTRLTVV.

V and J are TRBV30 and TRBJ1-5; D possibly corresponds to TRBD1 (6 bases). In germline, CDR1 is GTSNPN, CDR2 SVGIG (reference sequence). V was shortened by 2 bases and J by 2 bases, with 10 bases between the two germline ends. The CDR3 spans 14 residues. The CDR3 reads CAWSPRQGNQPQHF. In DNA, the CDR3 is TGTGCCTGGAGTCCCCGACAGGGCAATCAGCCCCAGCATTTT.

This clone was seen only once. This chain uses TRBV18 with TRBJ1-3, with D tentatively TRBD1 (5 bases). Trimming removed 3 bases at V and 2 bases at J, with 11 bases between. Germline CDR1 KGHSH, CDR2 LQKENI. The CDR3 totals 15 residues. For the CDR3, the DNA is TGTGCCAGCTCACCGGTTTCGGGGCCTGGAAACACCATATATTTT. Encoded protein: CASSPVSGPGNTIYF.

The V gene is TRBV7-2, the J gene TRBJ2-1, with 10 bases identical to TRBD2. Germline CDR1 and CDR2: SGHTA and FQGNSA. J gave up 8 bases and V 0 bases, and 7 bases lay outside the gene matches. There are 16 residues in the CDR3. The DNA for the CDR3 is TGTGCCAGCAGCTTAGCGGCGGCTAGCGGGGGCGATGAGCAGTTCTTC. Amino acids: CASSLAAASGGDEQFF.

V and J are TRBV19 and TRBJ2-5, with 11 bases that match TRBD2. The CDR3 spans 16 residues. Trimming cost V 4 bases and J 5 bases; bases outside gene matches: 9. Germline assignment: CDR1 LNHDA and CDR2 SQIVND (reference sequence). CDR3 residues: CASSTIGTSGRETQYF. The DNA for the CDR3 is TGTGCCAGTAGTACCATCGGGACTAGCGGTAGGGAGACCCAGTACTTC.

The chain employs TRBV5-8 and TRBJ2-3; no reliable D call. CDR3 length: 16 amino acids. CDR1 is SGHTS, CDR2 YDEGEE, per germline. V shed 1 base and J shed 1 base, with 13 bases lying between them. The DNA for the CDR3 is TGTGCCAGCAGCTTGTTGGTCTTCTCCGGCACAGATACGCAGTATTTT. Its protein product is CASSLLVFSGTDTQYF. Variable domain in full (rest from reference TRBV5-8 and TRBJ2-3): EAGVTQSPTHLIKTRGQQATLRCSPISGHTSVYWYQQALGLGLQFLLWYDEGEERNRGNFPPRFSGRQFPNYSSELNVNALELEDSALYLCASSLLVFSGTDTQYFGPGTRLTVL.

This rearrangement joins TRBV21-1 to TRBJ2-7. TRBV21-1 is a pseudogene locus. The CDR3 extends over 14 amino acids. CDR3 protein: CASSKVGITYEQYF. CDR3 DNA sequence: TGTGCCAGCAGCAAAGTAGGGATCACCTACGAGCAGTACTTC.

The chain uses TRBV27 and TRBJ2-2, with 8 bases fitting TRBD1. This CDR3 contains 16 residues. V lost 3 bases and J lost 0; bases outside the gene matches: 3. Germline loops: CDR1 MNHEY, CDR2 SMNVEV (reference sequence). Written as DNA, the CDR3 is TGTGCCAGCAGTTTCCTGACAGGGGCGAACACCGGGGAGCTGTTTTTT. It yields the protein CASSFLTGANTGELFF.

This chain links TRBV7-2 with TRBJ1-6, with TRBD1 as a possible D gene (5 bases). CDR3 size: 15 residues. Trimming shortened V by 5 bases and J by 6 bases, and 14 bases separated the two germline ends. Germline V CDR1 and CDR2: SGHTA, FQGNSA. The CDR3 nucleotides are TGTGCCAGCAGCCCCGGACAAGCTGCTAATTCACCCCTCCACTTT. Its translation is CASSPGQAANSPLHF.

The gene calls are TRBV5-6 and TRBJ2-6, with D perhaps TRBD1 (5 bases). The CDR3 is 18 amino acids. Per germline, CDR1 SGHDT and CDR2 YYEEEE. Between the trimmed V and J ends, which lost 1 base and 2 bases, there was a span of 16 bases. The CDR3 reads CASSLIGSRAAGANVLTF. In nucleotides, the CDR3 is TGTGCCAGCAGCTTGATAGGAAGCAGGGCAGCTGGGGCCAACGTCCTGACTTTC.

The genes are TRBV7-9 and TRBJ1-6; 8 bases match TRBD1. The CDR3 spans 18 residues. V was clipped by 4 bases and J by 0 bases; unmatched bases: 8. In germline, CDR1 is SEHNR, CDR2 FQNEAQ (reference sequence). The CDR3 is CASSSQGALSSYNSPLHF. The CDR3 DNA is TGTGCCAGCAGCTCGCAGGGGGCCCTTAGCTCCTATAATTCACCCCTCCACTTT.

The rearrangement joins TRBV9 to TRBJ2-7; TRBD2 aligns across 9 bases. CDR1 is SGDLS and CDR2 is YYNGEE in the germline V gene. V was pared by 0 bases and J by 3 bases, with 4 bases of the junction left unmatched. This CDR3 is built from 15 residues. CDR3 sequence (DNA): TGTGCCAGCAGCGTAGGGGGTAGCGGGAGCTACGAGCAGTACTTC. This encodes CASSVGGSGSYEQYF. The whole variable domain, remainder taken from reference TRBV9 and TRBJ2-7, is DSGVTQTPKHLITATGQRVTLRCSPRSGDLSVYWYQQSLDQGLQFLIQYYNGEERAKGNILERFSAQQFPDLHSELNLSSLELGDSALYFCASSVGGSGSYEQYFGPGTRLTVT.

For the CDR3, the DNA is TGTGCCATCAGGGGCGGGGGCGACACTGAAGCTTTCTTT. It codes for CAIRGGGDTEAFF. The chain links TRBV10-3 to TRBJ1-1, with D possibly TRBD1 on 6 matching bases. CDR1 is ENHRY, CDR2 SYGVKD, per germline. V lost 6 bases to trimming and J lost 3 bases, with 11 bases between them. The CDR3 has 13 residues.

The chain links TRBV12-3 or TRBV12-4 to TRBJ1-5; no clear D. V was cut by 1 base and J by 4 bases, with 5 bases left in between. The length of the CDR3 is 13 residues. The CDR3 region is CASSLGSNQPQHF. The CDR3 DNA sequence: TGTGCCAGCAGTTTAGGGAGTAATCAGCCCCAGCATTTT.

A single count supports this clone. The chain has TRBV6-5 and TRBJ1-5; possible D gene TRBD1, 6 bases. This CDR3 is built from 14 residues. Germline lookup yields CDR1 MNHEY and CDR2 SVGAGI. V was clipped by 2 bases and J by 4 bases, with 9 bases between them. The CDR3 DNA reads TGTGCCAGCAGTTACGGGCAGGGGAATCAGCCCCAGCATTTT. Protein product: CASSYGQGNQPQHF.

This chain links TRBV14 with TRBJ1-1; possibly TRBD1 for D (6 bases). Per the germline V gene, CDR1 is SGHDN and CDR2 is FVKESK. With 2 bases removed from V and 5 bases from J, the gap between germline ends came to 21 bases. This CDR3 has 17 residues. For the CDR3, the DNA is TGTGCCAGCAGCCAAATCACCGACAGGCGTTCGCGAACTGAAGCTTTCTTT. Translation: CASSQITDRRSRTEAFF. Full variable domain (missing parts from reference TRBV14 and TRBJ1-1): EAGVTQFPSHSVIEKGQTVTLRCDPISGHDNLYWYRRVMGKEIKFLLHFVKESKQDESGMPNNRFLAERTGGTYSTLKVQPAELEDSGVYFCASSQITDRRSRTEAFFGQGTRLTVV.

The chain recombines TRBV30 with TRBJ2-5, with D possibly being TRBD2 (6 bases). The germline gives CDR1 GTSNPN, CDR2 SVGIG (reference sequence). The ends were cut back, 4 bases at V and 5 bases at J, with 11 bases in the middle. CDR3 length equals 12 residues. The CDR3 region has the DNA TGTGCCTGGAAGGAGGGCGGGGAGACCCAGTACTTC. Its protein is CAWKEGGETQYF.

The chain is built from TRBV9 and TRBJ2-3; 7 nucleotides agree with TRBD2. Germline V gene lookup returns CDR1 SGDLS and CDR2 YYNGEE. The ends lost 4 bases at V and 10 bases at J; junction bases unmatched: 9. CDR3 length equals 13 residues. This CDR3 reads CASSTPGRESQYF. CDR3 sequence (DNA): TGTGCCAGCAGCACCCCTGGGAGGGAGTCGCAGTATTTT.

V usage is TRBV3-1 (or the pseudogene TRBV3-2) and J usage is TRBJ1-5; tentative D call: TRBD1 (6 bases). Germline V gene lookup returns CDR1 LGHDT and CDR2 YNNKEL (reference sequence). V dropped 0 bases and J dropped 9 bases, with 15 bases sitting between them. The CDR3 totals 15 residues. CDR3 residues: CASSQDGQGRLPQHF. DNA of the CDR3: TGTGCCAGCAGCCAAGATGGCCAGGGGAGATTGCCCCAGCATTTT.

The rearrangement links TRBV5-1 to TRBJ1-2; 7 nucleotides match TRBD1. With 6 bases clipped from V and 3 bases from J, the junction kept 5 bases outside the gene matches. This CDR3 contains 13 residues. From germline, CDR1 is SGHRS and CDR2 YFSETQ. The chain's CDR3 is CASTNDRDYGYTF. In DNA form, the CDR3 reads TGCGCCAGCACTAACGACAGGGACTATGGCTACACCTTC.

The CDR3 loop is CASSIRSPGISGNTIYF. The CDR3 DNA sequence: TGTGCCAGCAGTATAAGATCCCCAGGGATCTCTGGAAACACCATATATTTT. The J gene is TRBJ1-3, the V gene TRBV25-1, with D perhaps matching TRBD1 (5 bases). Germline CDR1 and CDR2: MGHDK and SYGVNS. This CDR3 contains 17 residues. With 5 bases removed from V and 0 bases from J, the gap between germline ends came to 17 bases.

The rearrangement joins TRBV5-1 to TRBJ2-3; D is possibly TRBD1 (5 bases). Germline CDR1 reads SGHRS; CDR2 reads YFSETQ. This CDR3 is 16 amino acids long. V was cut by 1 base and J by 1 base, with 13 bases left in between. In nucleotides, the CDR3 is TGCGCCAGCAGCTTGAGCCTAGGGGTTGGCACAGATACGCAGTATTTT. Protein sequence: CASSLSLGVGTDTQYF.

The J gene is TRBJ1-1, the V gene TRBV6-5; no firm D call. The V gene lost 2 bases and the J gene lost 3 bases, with 7 bases spanning the gap. Germline V gene lookup returns CDR1 MNHEY and CDR2 SVGAGI. The CDR3 sequence is 13 residues long. The CDR3 nucleotides read TGTGCCAGCAGTTACCAGCTGGACACTGAAGCTTTCTTT. Amino acids: CASSYQLDTEAFF.

This chain uses TRBV12-3 or TRBV12-4 with TRBJ1-1; TRBD1 aligns across 11 bases. The CDR3 runs 13 residues. J was trimmed by 6 bases and V by 7 bases; bases with no gene match: 4. This CDR3 reads CASKPGQGAEAFF. The CDR3 bases are TGTGCCAGCAAACCGGGACAGGGGGCTGAAGCTTTCTTT.

The chain is built from TRBV18 and TRBJ2-1; D is ambiguous. The CDR3 length is 11 residues. Deletions cut 5 bases from V and 8 bases from J, with 7 bases between. Germline V lookup: CDR1 KGHSH, CDR2 LQKENI. The CDR3 spells CASSVTDEQFF. The DNA for the CDR3 is TGTGCCAGCTCAGTTACAGATGAGCAGTTCTTC.

This chain connects TRBV28 to TRBJ1-2; TRBD1 matches at 9 bases. CDR3 length: 16 residues. Germline V lookup: CDR1 MDHEN, CDR2 SYDVKM. J lost 1 base, V lost 6 bases, and 9 bases had no gene match. In nucleotides, the CDR3 is TGTGCCAGCAGAGAGACAGGGGGAGTACGTAACTATGGCTACACCTTC. It yields the protein CASRETGGVRNYGYTF.

The chain combines TRBV10-1 with TRBJ1-1; a possible D gene is TRBD1 (5 bases). The V end was cut by 6 bases, the J end by 0 bases, with 8 bases between. Germline-derived CDR1 and CDR2 are WNHNN and SYGVQD (reference sequence). The CDR3 has 13 residues. The CDR3 loop is CASSVTVNTEAFF. The CDR3 DNA is TGCGCCAGCAGCGTGACAGTGAACACTGAAGCTTTCTTT.

The chain joins TRBV4-1 to TRBJ1-2; maybe TRBD1 (5 bases). The V gene's germline CDR1 is MGHRA and CDR2 YSYEKL. Trimming cost V 3 bases and J 6 bases, with 8 bases left between them. The CDR3 is made up of 12 amino acids. CDR3 sequence: CASSQQGNGYTF. The CDR3 DNA follows: TGCGCCAGCAGCCAGCAGGGAAATGGCTACACCTTC.